The 18 T cell receptor beta chains below come from one sample, sequenced in a study of cytomegalovirus exposure and HLA in healthy donors. PCR used 60 Vbeta primers and 13 Jbeta primers. Sequencing used immunoSEQ multiplex PCR; TCRdb keeps in-frame clones, though not all of them. Counted here are around 150,000 clones, roughly 89% occurring once; the ten biggest clones make up 0.85%. Sample: PBMCs. These receptors came from a young woman in good health and CMV-seronegative.

The chain uses TRBV2 and TRBJ2-5, with D uncertain. V was cut by 3 bases and J by 3 bases, with 5 bases left in between. Germline values: CDR1 SNHLY, CDR2 FYNNEI. This CDR3 has 12 amino acids. The CDR3: CASSERKETQYF. The CDR3 DNA reads TGTGCCAGCAGTGAGCGGAAAGAGACCCAGTACTTC.

The chain uses TRBV7-9 and TRBJ1-1, with D perhaps TRBD1 (6 bases). The germline CDR1 and CDR2 sequences are SEHNR and FQNEAQ (reference sequence). This CDR3 has 16 amino acids. With 2 bases removed from V and 1 base from J, the gap between germline ends came to 14 bases. In nucleotides, the CDR3 is TGTGCCAGCAGCTTACATCAGGGGACGCAGAACACTGAAGCTTTCTTT. It encodes CASSLHQGTQNTEAFF. The full variable domain, in which reference TRBV7-9 and TRBJ1-1 provide the parts outside the CDR3, is DTGVSQNPRHKITKRGQNVTFRCDPISEHNRLYWYRQTLGQGPEFLTYFQNEAQLEKSRLLSDRFSAERPKGSFSTLEIQRTEQGDSAMYLCASSLHQGTQNTEAFFGQGTRLTVV.

The count of this clone is one. The V call is TRBV7-2, the J call TRBJ1-3; unclear D gene. CDR3 length: 15 amino acids. Trimming took off 5 bases at V and 1 base at J, with 12 bases between the two ends. Germline V gene data show CDR1 as SGHTA and CDR2 as FQGNSA. The CDR3 bases are TGTGCCAGCAGCCCCTCCGGGTTTTCTGGAAACACCATATATTTT. Its protein is CASSPSGFSGNTIYF. The full variable domain, completed using reference TRBV7-2 and TRBJ1-3, is GAGVSQSPSNKVTEKGKDVELRCDPISGHTALYWYRQSLGQGLEFLIYFQGNSAPDKSGLPSDRFSAERTGGSVSTLTIQRTQQEDSAVYLCASSPSGFSGNTIYFGEGSWLTVV.

The chain has TRBV4-2 and TRBJ1-1; 10 bases line up with TRBD1. Germline lookup yields CDR1 LGHNA and CDR2 YNFKEQ. This CDR3 is built from 16 residues. Trimming took 4 bases from V and 2 from J; bases not matched to a gene: 7. The CDR3 is CASSPRTGGTNTEAFF. The DNA of the CDR3 is TGTGCCAGCAGCCCACGGACAGGGGGGACAAACACTGAAGCTTTCTTT.

CDR3 nucleotides: TGTGCCAGTAGTATTACAGGGGCGTACAATGAGCAGTTCTTC. Its translation is CASSITGAYNEQFF. The chain couples TRBV19 to TRBJ2-1; 7 bases agree with TRBD1. The germline CDR1 and CDR2 sequences are LNHDA and SQIVND (reference sequence). The CDR3 runs to 14 residues. The ends lost 3 bases at V and 4 bases at J; junction bases unmatched: 3. The variable domain in full, with the rest retrieved from reference TRBV19 and TRBJ2-1, is DGGITQSPKYLFRKEGQNVTLSCEQNLNHDAMYWYRQDPGQGLRLIYYSQIVNDFQKGDIAEGYSVSREKKESFPLTVTSAQKNPTAFYLCASSITGAYNEQFFGPGTRLTVL.

The chain carries TRBV6-5 and TRBJ1-1; possibly TRBD1 for D (6 bases). Between the trimmed V and J ends, which lost 5 bases and 6 bases, there was a span of 13 bases. The CDR3 is 13 amino acids. CDR1 is MNHEY, CDR2 SVGAGI, per germline. The CDR3 DNA reads as TGTGCCAGCAGTGCAGGGGCGCTATCTGAAGCTTTCTTT. Its protein product is CASSAGALSEAFF.

The chain links TRBV5-6 to TRBJ2-7; D perhaps matches TRBD2 (7 bases). The CDR3 extends over 14 amino acids. The V end was cut by 2 bases, the J end by 6 bases, with 15 bases between. Germline V gene lookup returns CDR1 SGHDT and CDR2 YYEEEE. This CDR3 reads CASSLGGGPGEQYF. The DNA for the CDR3 is TGTGCCAGCAGCTTAGGGGGGGGGCCGGGCGAGCAGTACTTC.

This chain joins TRBV18 and TRBJ1-3; TRBD1 might be the D (5 bases). Trimming shortened V by 3 bases and J by 4 bases, and 13 bases separated the two germline ends. CDR1 and CDR2 (germline): KGHSH, LQKENI. The CDR3 sequence is 15 residues long. This CDR3 reads CASSPTRQHGNTIYF. The CDR3 coding sequence is TGTGCCAGCTCACCCACAAGACAGCACGGAAACACCATATATTTT.

This clone was observed a handful of times. The V call is TRBV18, the J call TRBJ1-5, with TRBD1 matching 7 bases. V shed 6 bases, J shed 0 bases, and the junction held 11 bases outside the gene matches. In germline, CDR1 is KGHSH, CDR2 LQKENI. This CDR3 comprises 17 residues. The CDR3 DNA is TGTGCCAGCTCCCCCCGCGGGACAGACTATAGCAATCAGCCCCAGCATTTT. Its protein product is CASSPRGTDYSNQPQHF.

The rearrangement joins TRBV11-2 to TRBJ2-6, with D tentatively TRBD2 (6 bases). Germline V CDR1 and CDR2: SGHAT, FQNNGV. This CDR3 is 18 amino acids long. The V and J ends lost 2 bases and 1 base respectively, with 15 bases between them. For the CDR3, the DNA is TGTGCCAGCAGCTTAATAGCGGACGGAAGATCTGGGGCCAACGTCCTGACTTTC. Translated, it gives CASSLIADGRSGANVLTF.

The V call is TRBV5-6, the J call TRBJ2-5, with 7 bases that match TRBD1. The CDR3 contains 12 residues. Germline V gives CDR1 SGHDT, CDR2 YYEEEE. Trimming removed 3 bases from V and 11 bases from J; junction bases left unmatched: 7. The chain's CDR3 is CASSWGQMEQYF. The CDR3 nucleotides read TGTGCCAGCAGCTGGGGACAGATGGAGCAGTACTTC.

In this sample, this clone turned up a few times. This sequence joins TRBV6-1 and TRBJ1-1; a possible D gene is TRBD1 (6 bases). The CDR3 contains 13 residues. V lost 7 bases and J lost 0, with 9 bases in between. Germline CDR1 is MNHNS and CDR2 is SASEGT. The CDR3 loop reads CASNHRVNTEAFF. Written as DNA, the CDR3 is TGTGCCAGCAATCACAGGGTGAACACTGAAGCTTTCTTT.

V usage is TRBV5-6 and J usage is TRBJ1-1, with D possibly TRBD1 on 6 matching bases. Deletions cut 4 bases from V and 0 bases from J, with 13 bases between. This CDR3 comprises 15 residues. CDR1 is SGHDT and CDR2 is YYEEEE in the germline V gene. CDR3 loop: CASSLLTGMNTEAFF. The DNA for the CDR3 is TGTGCCAGCAGCCTATTAACAGGGATGAACACTGAAGCTTTCTTT.

J is TRBJ1-1 and V is TRBV6-5, with 9 bases aligning to TRBD1. The CDR3 spans 13 residues. The junction had 10 bases not matched to a gene; V was cut back by 5 bases and J by 12 bases. Looked up from germline, CDR1 is MNHEY and CDR2 is SVGAGI. The CDR3 reads CASSAGTGTRTFF. The CDR3, as DNA: TGTGCCAGCAGTGCAGGGACAGGGACCCGAACTTTCTTT.

CDR3 sequence reads: CASSETGQLYEQYF. The CDR3 region has the DNA TGTGCCAGCAGCGAAACCGGACAGTTGTACGAGCAGTACTTC. This sequence joins TRBV7-6 and TRBJ2-7; possibly TRBD1 for D (6 bases). V gave up 5 bases and J gave up 4 bases, with 15 bases separating them. The CDR3 has 14 amino acids. CDR1 SGHVS and CDR2 FNYEAQ come from the germline V gene. Full variable domain (remainder filled in from reference TRBV7-6 and TRBJ2-7): GAGVSQSPRYKVTKRGQDVALRCDPISGHVSLYWYRQALGQGPEFLTYFNYEAQQDKSGLPNDRFSAERPEGSISTLTIQRTEQRDSAMYRCASSETGQLYEQYFGPGTRLTVT.

The chain is built from TRBV5-4 and TRBJ1-2; TRBD1 is a possible D gene (5 bases). CDR3 length: 13 residues. With 4 bases removed from V and 5 bases from J, the gap between germline ends came to 12 bases. CDR1 and CDR2 from the germline V gene are SGHNT and YYREEE (reference sequence). DNA of the CDR3: TGTGCCAGCAGCCACCAGGGTGGTTATGGCTACACCTTC. Its protein is CASSHQGGYGYTF.

The chain employs TRBV6-5 and TRBJ2-3, with 13 nucleotides matching TRBD2. The CDR3 has 15 residues. Germline V CDR1 and CDR2: MNHEY, SVGAGI. Trimming cost V 6 bases and J 3 bases; bases outside gene matches: 3. CDR3 region: CASRSGLAGTDTQYF. The CDR3 bases are TGTGCCAGCAGGTCGGGACTAGCGGGGACAGATACGCAGTATTTT.

The rearrangement joins TRBV9 to TRBJ2-3, with 10 bases that match TRBD1. The germline CDR1 and CDR2 sequences are SGDLS and YYNGEE. V lost 3 bases to trimming and J lost 4 bases; unmatched junction nucleotides: 5. The CDR3 is 15 residues long. Written as DNA, the CDR3 is TGTGCCAGCAGCGCCGGGACAGGGGTGGCAGATACGCAGTATTTT. It is translated as CASSAGTGVADTQYF.